Below, 21 T cell receptor beta chains from the same sample are listed, as sequenced in a study of T cell repertoires in cytomegalovirus infection. Which antigens these TCRs recognize remains unknown. Each CDR3 protein is one row after TCRdb ran MiXCR on the reads. The table records 570,000 or so distinct CDR3 sequences, about 39% of them present only once. The sample consisted of cultured PBMCs, taken from culture after CMV antigen stimulation. The receptors were sampled from a human donor in good health (CMV status not recorded). Some clones in this sample may be carry-over from other donors' samples.

This clonotype occurred many times. CDR3 sequence: CASSLFTQGGTEAFF. CDR3 DNA: TGTGCCAGCAGCTTATTCACCCAGGGTGGCACTGAAGCTTTCTTT. The chain employs TRBV7-2 and TRBJ1-1, with D perhaps matching TRBD1 (5 bases). Trimming stripped 2 bases from V and 4 bases from J, with 14 bases between. The CDR3 is 15 amino acids. Germline CDR1 reads SGHTA; CDR2 reads FQGNSA.

This clonotype was counted between two and nine times. The gene calls are TRBV5-1 and TRBJ1-1; tentative D call: TRBD1 (5 bases). V was cut by 1 base and J by 0 bases, with 10 bases left in between. The CDR3 runs to 15 residues. Germline-derived CDR1 and CDR2 are SGHRS and YFSETQ. CDR3 loop: CASSLLGRVNTEAFF. The CDR3 coding sequence is TGCGCCAGCAGCTTGCTTGGCAGGGTGAACACTGAAGCTTTCTTT.

The chain carries TRBV7-8 and TRBJ1-2; D not resolved. CDR1 is SGHVS, CDR2 FQNEAQ, per germline. Trimming took 0 bases from V and 7 from J, leaving 9 bases between them. This CDR3 has 13 amino acids. CDR3 nucleotide sequence: TGTGCCAGCAGCTTAGCGCGTCGGTCTGGCTACACCTTC. Protein product: CASSLARRSGYTF.

This clonotype was counted between two and nine times. The chain has TRBV7-9 and TRBJ2-1; 8 bases are a match to TRBD2. The V and J ends lost 3 bases and 0 bases, in that order; junction bases with no gene match: 7. The CDR3 sequence is 17 residues long. Germline values: CDR1 SEHNR, CDR2 FQNEAQ (reference sequence). CDR3 protein: CASSFPRREVSYNEQFF. Written as DNA, the CDR3 is TGTGCCAGCAGCTTCCCTAGGCGGGAGGTCTCCTACAATGAGCAGTTCTTC.

This clonotype has a handful of counts. The V gene is TRBV7-8, the J gene TRBJ2-7; D is unresolved. Germline V CDR1 and CDR2: SGHVS, FQNEAQ. The CDR3 sequence is 15 residues long. V was pared by 5 bases and J by 4 bases, with 18 bases between. This chain's CDR3 is CASSRGRQKVYEQYF. The CDR3 DNA reads as TGTGCCAGCAGCCGTGGTCGGCAGAAGGTTTACGAGCAGTACTTC.

This clonotype has more than one count but fewer than ten. The J gene is TRBJ2-7, the V gene TRBV6-2 or TRBV6-3; 9 bases are a match to TRBD2. Germline CDR1 and CDR2: MNHEY and SVGEGT. With 0 bases clipped from V and 3 bases from J, the junction kept 9 bases outside the gene matches. There are 17 residues in the CDR3. In DNA form, the CDR3 reads TGTGCCAGCAGTTACTCTCGGCTAGCGGGATATTTCTACGAGCAGTACTTC. Its translation is CASSYSRLAGYFYEQYF.

V gene TRBV5-6 combines with J gene TRBJ1-2; possible D gene TRBD1, 6 bases. The CDR3 is made up of 16 amino acids. Trimming removed 2 bases at V and 4 bases at J, with 18 bases between. CDR1 is SGHDT, CDR2 YYEEEE, per germline. DNA of the CDR3: TGTGCCAGCAGCTTCCAGGGGTTTCGGGGCATCTATGGCTACACCTTC. As protein: CASSFQGFRGIYGYTF.

The chain carries TRBV6-2 or TRBV6-3 and TRBJ2-3; 8 bases line up with TRBD2. Looked up from germline, CDR1 is MNHEY and CDR2 is SVGEGT. After removal of 2 bases from V and 0 bases from J, the junction contained 10 bases not matched to a gene. The CDR3 has 18 amino acids. CDR3 residues: CASSYAAAGAPSTDTQYF. The CDR3 nucleotides read TGTGCCAGCAGTTACGCCGCAGCGGGAGCGCCCAGCACAGATACGCAGTATTTT.

The sample holds a few counts of this clonotype. The V call is TRBV7-2, the J call TRBJ2-5; D ambiguous. The CDR3 extends over 13 amino acids. CDR1 and CDR2 (germline): SGHTA, FQGNSA. Trimming removed 4 bases at V and 6 bases at J, with 12 bases between. The CDR3 nucleotides read TGTGCCAGCAGCTCCCGAGGCTGGCAGACCCAGTACTTC. It encodes CASSSRGWQTQYF.

This clonotype was found a few times. The chain recombines TRBV29-1 with TRBJ2-6, with D maybe TRBD1 (6 bases). Germline-derived CDR1 and CDR2 are SQVTM and ANQGSEA. V gave up 3 bases and J gave up 0 bases, with 9 bases separating them. This CDR3 comprises 15 residues. CDR3 DNA: TGCAGCGTTGAGGGGGCCACCTCTGGGGCCAACGTCCTGACTTTC. Translating it yields CSVEGATSGANVLTF. Full variable domain (remainder filled in from reference TRBV29-1 and TRBJ2-6): SAVISQKPSRDICQRGTSLTIQCQVDSQVTMMFWYRQQPGQSLTLIATANQGSEATYESGFVIDKFPISRPNLTFSTLTVSNMSPEDSSIYLCSVEGATSGANVLTFGAGSRLTVL.

This clonotype has a count of ten or more. The chain couples TRBV7-6 to TRBJ2-3; TRBD1 might be the D (5 bases). The germline CDR1 and CDR2 sequences are SGHVS and FNYEAQ. Trimming left V 7 bases short and J 0 bases short, with 17 bases between. The CDR3 extends over 16 amino acids. The CDR3 DNA sequence: TGTGCCAGCACCCTCAACAATGGGGCCAGCACAGATACGCAGTATTTT. Translated: CASTLNNGASTDTQYF.

The V and J genes are TRBV11-2 and TRBJ2-3; D is perhaps TRBD1 (6 bases). CDR3 length equals 15 residues. The V gene lost 5 bases and the J gene lost 1 base, with 13 bases spanning the gap. Germline CDR1 reads SGHAT; CDR2 reads FQNNGV. CDR3 loop: CASSPGTPRTDTQYF. CDR3 coding DNA: TGTGCCAGCAGCCCCGGGACACCCCGCACAGATACGCAGTATTTT.

This clonotype was counted only a few times. The chain carries TRBV7-2 and TRBJ2-1; no clear D. Trimming removed 2 bases from V and 9 bases from J, with 23 bases in between. The CDR3 has 17 amino acids. CDR1 and CDR2 (germline): SGHTA, FQGNSA. CDR3 loop: CASSLLSRGWVSSEQFF. The CDR3 DNA follows: TGTGCCAGCAGCTTACTTAGTCGAGGATGGGTTAGCAGTGAGCAGTTCTTC.

The chain employs TRBV7-2 and TRBJ2-7; D not resolved. Per germline, CDR1 SGHTA and CDR2 FQGNSA. V lost 5 bases, J lost 7 bases, and 21 bases lay in between. CDR3 length equals 15 residues. The CDR3 protein is CASSTSRLRAKEQYF. The CDR3, as DNA: TGTGCCAGCAGCACCAGTCGGCTAAGGGCAAAAGAGCAGTACTTC.

As for this clonotype: A junction boundary mismatches the germline segment, possibly from a read error. V is TRBV13 and J is TRBJ2-7, with 7 bases lining up with TRBD1. The CDR3 consists of 15 residues. Germline assignment: CDR1 PRHDT and CDR2 FYEKMQ (reference sequence). The CDR3 protein is CASSWDSHSSYEQYF. The CDR3 DNA reads TGCGCCAGCAGCTGGGACAGCCACTCTTCCTACGAGCAGTACTTC.

This clonotype has only a few counts. J is TRBJ1-5 and V is TRBV7-8; TRBD1 matches 8 bases. This CDR3 is built from 13 residues. Per germline, CDR1 SGHVS and CDR2 FQNEAQ. The V and J ends lost 3 bases and 7 bases, in that order; junction bases with no gene match: 2. CDR3 region: CASSLDREQPQHF. The CDR3 DNA reads as TGTGCCAGCAGCTTGGACAGGGAGCAGCCCCAGCATTTT. The complete variable domain, with remaining parts taken from reference TRBV7-8 and TRBJ1-5, reads GAGVSQSPRYKVAKRGQDVALRCDPISGHVSLFWYQQALGQGPEFLTYFQNEAQLDKSGLPSDRFFAERPEGSVSTLKIQRTQQEDSAVYLCASSLDREQPQHFGDGTRLSIL.

The gene calls are TRBV12-3 or TRBV12-4 and TRBJ1-3, with D unclear. This CDR3 comprises 14 residues. V lost 6 bases and J lost 0, with 9 bases in between. In nucleotides, the CDR3 is TGTGCCAGCAGCCCGCGAGTCTCTGGAAACACCATATATTTT. This translates into CASSPRVSGNTIYF.

V usage is TRBV20-1 and J usage is TRBJ1-2; D perhaps matches TRBD1 (6 bases). This CDR3 comprises 13 residues. Germline assignment: CDR1 DFQATT and CDR2 SNEGSKA (reference sequence). With 0 bases removed from V and 4 bases from J, the gap between germline ends came to 9 bases. The CDR3 DNA reads as TGCAGTGCTAGAGATGGACAGATCTATGGCTACACCTTC. Encoded protein: CSARDGQIYGYTF.

This clonotype was recorded a few times. This sequence joins TRBV28 and TRBJ2-6; possibly TRBD1 or TRBD2 for D (5 bases each). Germline V gene sequence: CDR1 MDHEN, CDR2 SYDVKM. V lost 5 bases to trimming and J lost 2 bases, with 10 bases between them. This CDR3 has 15 residues. As DNA, the CDR3 is TGTGCCAGCAGTACTCCGGGACCTGGGGCCAACGTCCTGACTTTC. It is translated as CASSTPGPGANVLTF.

V is TRBV7-8 and J is TRBJ1-6; unclear D gene. The length of the CDR3 is 15 residues. The ends were cut back, 1 base at V and 13 bases at J, with 17 bases in the middle. CDR1 is SGHVS, CDR2 FQNEAQ, per germline. This CDR3 is CASSLGAALGAPLHF. The CDR3 region has the DNA TGTGCCAGCAGCTTAGGGGCAGCGTTGGGTGCGCCCCTCCACTTT.

The chain couples TRBV19 to TRBJ2-5; 7 bases map to TRBD2. With 5 bases clipped from V and 5 bases from J, the junction kept 17 bases outside the gene matches. CDR1 and CDR2 from the germline V gene are LNHDA and SQIVND (reference sequence). CDR3 length: 17 amino acids. CDR3 in DNA: TGTGCCAGTAGTGTGCAGCGGACTAGTGGGCTACGGGAGACCCAGTACTTC. Protein: CASSVQRTSGLRETQYF.